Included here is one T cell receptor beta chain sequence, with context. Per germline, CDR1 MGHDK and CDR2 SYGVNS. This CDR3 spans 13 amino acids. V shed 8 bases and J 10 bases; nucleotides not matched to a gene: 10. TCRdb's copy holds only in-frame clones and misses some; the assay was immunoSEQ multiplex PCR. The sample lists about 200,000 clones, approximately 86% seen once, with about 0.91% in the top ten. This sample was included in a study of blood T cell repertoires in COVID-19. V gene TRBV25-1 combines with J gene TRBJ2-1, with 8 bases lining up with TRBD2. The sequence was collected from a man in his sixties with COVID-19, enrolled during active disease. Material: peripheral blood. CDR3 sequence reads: CASGDGLAYEQFF. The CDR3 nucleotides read TGTGCCAGCGGGGACGGACTAGCTTACGAGCAGTTCTTC.